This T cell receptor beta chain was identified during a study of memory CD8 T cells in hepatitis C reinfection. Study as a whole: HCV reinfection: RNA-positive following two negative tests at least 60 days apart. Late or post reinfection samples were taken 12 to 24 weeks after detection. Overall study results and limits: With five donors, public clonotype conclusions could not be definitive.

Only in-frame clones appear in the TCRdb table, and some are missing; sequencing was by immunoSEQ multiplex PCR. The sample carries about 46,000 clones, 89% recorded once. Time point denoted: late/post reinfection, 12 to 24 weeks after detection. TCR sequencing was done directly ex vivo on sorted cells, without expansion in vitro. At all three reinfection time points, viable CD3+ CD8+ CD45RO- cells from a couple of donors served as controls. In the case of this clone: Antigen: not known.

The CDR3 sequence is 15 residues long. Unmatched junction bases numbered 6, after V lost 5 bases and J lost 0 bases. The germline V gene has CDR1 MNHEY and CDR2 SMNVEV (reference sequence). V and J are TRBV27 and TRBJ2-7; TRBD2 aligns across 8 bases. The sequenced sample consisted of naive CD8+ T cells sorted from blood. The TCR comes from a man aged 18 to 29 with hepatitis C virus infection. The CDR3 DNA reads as TGTGCCAGCAGTCCTACTAGCGGATCCTCCTACGAGCAGTACTTC. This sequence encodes CASSPTSGSSYEQYF.